The entry below describes one TCR beta chain. This sample was included in a study of T cell responses to AZD1222 COVID-19 vaccine. Measured with immunoSEQ multiplex PCR; TCRdb has only the in-frame clones, and not every one. The sample comprises roughly 130,000 clones, roughly 93% of which are singletons, and roughly 7% rests with the top ten. This CDR3 has 15 amino acids. V shed 5 bases, J shed 2 bases, and the junction held 6 bases outside the gene matches. Germline V gene lookup returns CDR1 SGHVS and CDR2 FNYEAQ. J is TRBJ2-3 and V is TRBV7-6, with 8 bases fitting TRBD2. The receptor comes from an adult in good health. This specimen consisted of peripheral blood, obtained on day 0 of AZD1222 vaccination. CDR3 sequence (DNA): TGTGCCAGCAGCCTAAGACTAGCGTACACAGATACGCAGTATTTT. Translating it yields CASSLRLAYTDTQYF.